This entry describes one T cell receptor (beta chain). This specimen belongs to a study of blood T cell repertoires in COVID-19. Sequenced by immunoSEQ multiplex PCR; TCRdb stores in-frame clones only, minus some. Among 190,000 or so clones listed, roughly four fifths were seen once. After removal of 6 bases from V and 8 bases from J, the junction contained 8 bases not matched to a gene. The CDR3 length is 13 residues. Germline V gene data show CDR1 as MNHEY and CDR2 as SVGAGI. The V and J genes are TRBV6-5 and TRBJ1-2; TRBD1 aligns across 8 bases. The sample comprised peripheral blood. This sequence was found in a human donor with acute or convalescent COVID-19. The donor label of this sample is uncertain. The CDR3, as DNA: TGTGCCAGCAGCCCGACAGGGGAGGGCGGCTACACCTTC. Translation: CASSPTGEGGYTF.